These 10 T cell receptor beta chains originate from one sample sequenced in a study of blood T cell repertoires in COVID-19. Some clones are missing from TCRdb's copy, which holds only in-frame ones; the method was immunoSEQ multiplex PCR. The sample shows some 130,000 clones, about nine tenths of them seen only once. Sequenced: peripheral blood. Every receptor here comes from a man in his fifties or sixties with active COVID-19.

The rearrangement links TRBV20-1 to TRBJ2-5; 9 bases line up with TRBD2. The CDR3 sequence is 13 residues long. The junction had 4 bases not matched to a gene; V was cut back by 3 bases and J by 5 bases. The germline V gene encodes CDR1 DFQATT and CDR2 SNEGSKA (reference sequence). The CDR3 DNA sequence: TGCAGTGCTAGTGGCGGGAGGGTGGAGACCCAGTACTTC. Translation: CSASGGRVETQYF.

The J gene is TRBJ1-1, the V gene TRBV6-1; D gene uncertain. Germline assignment: CDR1 MNHNS and CDR2 SASEGT. V gave up 0 bases and J gave up 1 base, with 6 bases separating them. The length of the CDR3 is 14 residues. CDR3 in DNA: TGTGCCAGCAGTGAAGCGCGAAGGAACACTGAAGCTTTCTTT. As protein: CASSEARRNTEAFF.

The genes are TRBV24-1 and TRBJ1-5; 7 bases map to TRBD1. CDR3 length: 14 amino acids. V was pared by 3 bases and J by 4 bases, with 2 bases of the junction left unmatched. CDR1 and CDR2 (germline): KGHDR, SFDVKD. In DNA form, the CDR3 reads TGTGCCACCAGTGATGGGGGACAGAATCAGCCCCAGCATTTT. Translated, it gives CATSDGGQNQPQHF.

The chain is built from TRBV6-6 and TRBJ1-1; tentatively, D is TRBD1 (5 bases). Deletions cut 6 bases from V and 4 bases from J, with 9 bases between. Germline assignment: CDR1 MNHNY and CDR2 SVGAGI (reference sequence). The CDR3 has 12 residues. The CDR3 protein is CASRRGSTEAFF. In nucleotides, the CDR3 is TGTGCCAGCAGAAGGGGTTCCACTGAAGCTTTCTTT.

The V and J genes are TRBV24-1 and TRBJ2-1; TRBD1 might be the D (6 bases). Per the germline V gene, CDR1 is KGHDR and CDR2 is SFDVKD. Trimming cost V 5 bases and J 1 base, with 11 bases left between them. There are 15 residues in the CDR3. The CDR3 bases are TGTGCCACCAGTGGAATCAGGGGTTCCTACAATGAGCAGTTCTTC. It specifies CATSGIRGSYNEQFF.

This sequence joins TRBV23-1 and TRBJ1-1, with D possibly being TRBD1 (6 bases). TRBV23-1 is filed as an ORF, its function uncertain. V shed 0 bases and J shed 4 bases, with 18 bases lying between them. The CDR3 loop spans 17 amino acids. The CDR3 DNA is TGCGCCAGCAGTCAATCGAGGTCGGGGGGCGCGGGCACTGAAGCTTTCTTT. Its translation is CASSQSRSGGAGTEAFF.

This chain connects TRBV5-1 to TRBJ2-5; D unclear. Germline lookup yields CDR1 SGHRS and CDR2 YFSETQ. The V end was cut by 4 bases, the J end by 1 base, with 5 bases between. The CDR3 contains 12 residues. CDR3 loop: CASSRVQETQYF. CDR3 bases: TGCGCCAGCAGCCGGGTCCAAGAGACCCAGTACTTC.

The chain recombines TRBV5-6 with TRBJ2-3, with 8 bases lining up with TRBD1. The CDR3 length is 15 residues. The J segment lost 0 bases and the V segment lost 1 base, leaving 1 base of the junction unmatched. The germline V gene has CDR1 SGHDT and CDR2 YYEEEE. The CDR3 coding sequence is TGTGCCAGCAGCTTGAGGGACAGGAGCACAGATACGCAGTATTTT. This encodes CASSLRDRSTDTQYF.

The chain has TRBV19 and TRBJ2-3; TRBD2 aligns across 10 bases. Germline-derived CDR1 and CDR2 are LNHDA and SQIVND (reference sequence). The J segment lost 3 bases and the V segment lost 4 bases, leaving 4 bases of the junction unmatched. This CDR3 has 15 amino acids. This chain's CDR3 is CASSKDSGRTDTQYF. In nucleotides, the CDR3 is TGTGCCAGTAGTAAGGATAGCGGGAGGACAGATACGCAGTATTTT.

The chain's CDR3 is CASSLAWAGGNNEQFF. CDR3 sequence (DNA): TGTGCCAGCAGCTTAGCGTGGGCGGGGGGTAACAATGAGCAGTTCTTC. The rearrangement joins TRBV7-8 to TRBJ2-1, with 8 nucleotides matching TRBD2. This CDR3 has 16 residues. Trimming cost V 0 bases and J 5 bases; bases outside gene matches: 6. Germline V gives CDR1 SGHVS, CDR2 FQNEAQ.